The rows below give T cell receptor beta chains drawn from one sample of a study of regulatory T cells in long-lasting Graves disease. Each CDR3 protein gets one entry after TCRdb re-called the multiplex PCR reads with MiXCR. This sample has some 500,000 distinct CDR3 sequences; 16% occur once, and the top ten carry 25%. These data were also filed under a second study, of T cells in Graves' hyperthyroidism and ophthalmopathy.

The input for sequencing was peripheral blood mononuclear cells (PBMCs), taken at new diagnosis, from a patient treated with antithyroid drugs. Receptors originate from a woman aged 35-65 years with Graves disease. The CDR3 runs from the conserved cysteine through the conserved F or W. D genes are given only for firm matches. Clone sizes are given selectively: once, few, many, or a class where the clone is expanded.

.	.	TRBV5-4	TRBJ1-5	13	TGTGCCAGGAAATCGGGGCCCAATCAGCCCCAGCATTTT	CARKSGPNQPQHF
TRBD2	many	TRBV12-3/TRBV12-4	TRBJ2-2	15	TGTGCCAGCAGTCCCAGGACTAGCGGGAACGGGGAGCTGTTTTTT	CASSPRTSGNGELFF
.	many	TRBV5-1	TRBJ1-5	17	TGCGCCAGCAGAACAGGAGGGGGGTTGTCTAGCAATCAGCCCCAGCATTTT	CASRTGGGLSSNQPQHF
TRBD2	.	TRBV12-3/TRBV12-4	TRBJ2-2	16	TGTGCCAGCAGAGAACTGGGGGGGAAGAACACCGGGGAGCTGTTTTTT	CASRELGGKNTGELFF
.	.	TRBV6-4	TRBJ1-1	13	TGTGCCAGCATGCTCAGAGTAAGCACTGAAGCTTTCTTT	CASMLRVSTEAFF
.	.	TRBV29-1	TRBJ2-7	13	TGCAGCGTTGAAGATCTAGGAGACTACGAGCAGTACTTC	CSVEDLGDYEQYF
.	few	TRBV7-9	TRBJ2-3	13	TGTGCCAGCAGCTTTGGGCTTCAAGATACGCAGTATTTT	CASSFGLQDTQYF
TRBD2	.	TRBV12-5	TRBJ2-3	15	TGTGCTAGTGGCCTAGCGGGGGGGCCGGCAGATACGCAGTATTTT	CASGLAGGPADTQYF
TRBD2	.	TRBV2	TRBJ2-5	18	TGTGCCAGCAGTCCTTGGGGTCCTAGCGGGGGGGCCTCTGAGACCCAGTACTTC	CASSPWGPSGGASETQYF
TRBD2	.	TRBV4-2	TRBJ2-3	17	TGTGCCAGCAGCCAAGATAATGGGGGGGTTGGCACAGATACGCAGTATTTT	CASSQDNGGVGTDTQYF
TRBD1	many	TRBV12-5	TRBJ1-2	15	TGTGCTAGTGGTTTAACCGGGACAGGGGTCTATGGCTACACCTTC	CASGLTGTGVYGYTF
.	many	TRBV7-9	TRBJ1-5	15	TGTGCCAGCAGCTTAGGCCAAACGGGCAATCAGCCCCAGCATTTT	CASSLGQTGNQPQHF